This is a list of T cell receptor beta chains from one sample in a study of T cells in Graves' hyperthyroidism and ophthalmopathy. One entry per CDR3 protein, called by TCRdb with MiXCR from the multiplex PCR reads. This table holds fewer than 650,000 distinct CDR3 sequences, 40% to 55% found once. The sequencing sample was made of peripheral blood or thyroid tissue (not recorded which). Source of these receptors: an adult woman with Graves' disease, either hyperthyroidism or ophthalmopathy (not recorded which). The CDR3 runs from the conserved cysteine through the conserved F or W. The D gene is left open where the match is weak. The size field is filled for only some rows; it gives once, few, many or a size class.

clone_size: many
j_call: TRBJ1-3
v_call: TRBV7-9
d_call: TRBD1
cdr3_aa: CASRAGQGTSGNTIYF
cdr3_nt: TGTGCCAGCAGAGCGGGACAGGGGACCTCTGGAAACACCATATATTTT

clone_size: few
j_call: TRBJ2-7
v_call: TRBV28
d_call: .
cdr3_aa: CASSFRGRSYEQYF
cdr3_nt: TGTGCCAGCAGTTTCCGGGGGCGCTCCTACGAGCAGTACTTC

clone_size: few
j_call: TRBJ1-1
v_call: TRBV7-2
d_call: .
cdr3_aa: CASSLGLRRDTEAFF
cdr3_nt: TGTGCCAGCAGCTTAGGCCTCCGGAGGGACACTGAAGCTTTCTTT

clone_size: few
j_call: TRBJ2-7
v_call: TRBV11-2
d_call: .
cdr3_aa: CASSFDPALASVEQYF
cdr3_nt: TGTGCCAGCAGCTTCGATCCAGCCCTTGCCTCTGTAGAGCAGTACTTC

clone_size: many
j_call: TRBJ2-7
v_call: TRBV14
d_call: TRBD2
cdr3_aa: CASSQDLAGVSEQYF
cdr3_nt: TGTGCCAGCAGCCAGGACCTAGCGGGAGTTTCCGAGCAGTACTTC

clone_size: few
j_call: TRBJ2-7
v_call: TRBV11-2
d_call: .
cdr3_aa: CASSRDVDSYEQYF
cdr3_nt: TGTGCCAGCAGCCGGGACGTCGACTCCTACGAGCAGTACTTC

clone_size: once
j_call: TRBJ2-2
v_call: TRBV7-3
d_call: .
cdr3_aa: CASSLEAGPTGELFF
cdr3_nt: TGTGCCAGCAGCTTAGAGGCAGGACCTACCGGGGAGCTGTTTTTT

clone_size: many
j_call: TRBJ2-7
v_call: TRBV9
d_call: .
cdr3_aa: CASSVNGASYEQYF
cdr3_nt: TGTGCCAGCAGCGTTAATGGCGCATCCTACGAGCAGTACTTC

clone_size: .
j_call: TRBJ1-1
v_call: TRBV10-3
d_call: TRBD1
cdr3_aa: CAIRDREEWGTEAFF
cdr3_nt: TGTGCCATCAGAGACAGGGAAGAGTGGGGCACTGAAGCTTTCTTT

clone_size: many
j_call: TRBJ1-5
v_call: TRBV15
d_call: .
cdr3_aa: CATSRGGQSNQPQHF
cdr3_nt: TGTGCCACCAGCAGAGGTGGACAGAGCAATCAGCCCCAGCATTTT

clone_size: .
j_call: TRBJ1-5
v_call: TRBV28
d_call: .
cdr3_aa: CASRNRDQPQHF
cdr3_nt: TGTGCCAGCAGAAACAGGGATCAGCCCCAGCATTTT

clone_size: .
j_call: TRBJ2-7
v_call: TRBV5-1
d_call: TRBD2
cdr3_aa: CASSSGLAGGPISYEQYF
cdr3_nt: TGCGCCAGCAGCTCCGGACTAGCGGGGGGACCGATCTCCTACGAGCAGTACTTC

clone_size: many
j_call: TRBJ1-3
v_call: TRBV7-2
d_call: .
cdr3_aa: CASSPRTVGVSGNTIYF
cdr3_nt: TGTGCCAGCAGCCCCCGGACAGTAGGCGTCTCTGGAAACACCATATATTTT

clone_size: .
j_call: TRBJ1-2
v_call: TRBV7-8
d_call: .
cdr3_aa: CASRQPGPRGYTF
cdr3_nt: TGTGCCAGCAGACAGCCGGGGCCAAGGGGCTACACCTTC

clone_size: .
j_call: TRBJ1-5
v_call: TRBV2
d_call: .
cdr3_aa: CASRNGNNQPQHF
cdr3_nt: TGTGCCAGCAGGAACGGGAACAATCAGCCCCAGCATTTT

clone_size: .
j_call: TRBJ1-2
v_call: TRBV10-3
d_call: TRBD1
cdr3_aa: CAISAAGGPLYGYTF
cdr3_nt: TGTGCCATCAGTGCGGCAGGGGGACCCCTCTATGGCTACACCTTC

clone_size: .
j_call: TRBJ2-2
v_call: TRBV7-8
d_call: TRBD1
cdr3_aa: CASSVQGSGAGELFF
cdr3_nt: TGCGCCAGCAGCGTACAGGGGTCGGGCGCCGGGGAGCTGTTTTTT

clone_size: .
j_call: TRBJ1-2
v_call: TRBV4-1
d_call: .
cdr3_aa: CASSHQENYGYTF
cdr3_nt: TGCGCCAGCAGCCACCAGGAGAACTATGGCTACACCTTC

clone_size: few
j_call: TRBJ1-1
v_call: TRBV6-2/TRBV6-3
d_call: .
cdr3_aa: CASRGGTVNTEAFF
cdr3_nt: TGTGCCAGCAGGGGCGGGACCGTGAACACTGAAGCTTTCTTT

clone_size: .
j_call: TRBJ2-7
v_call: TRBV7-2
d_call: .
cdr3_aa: CASSLEQGYSYEQYF
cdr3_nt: TGTGCCAGCAGCTTAGAGCAGGGCTACAGTTACGAGCAGTACTTC

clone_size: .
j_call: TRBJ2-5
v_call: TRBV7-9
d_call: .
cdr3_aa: CASSRTKGRETQYF
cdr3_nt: TGTGCCAGCAGCCGTACAAAGGGACGAGAGACCCAGTACTTC

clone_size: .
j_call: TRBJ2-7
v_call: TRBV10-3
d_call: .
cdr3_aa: CAISESTGNNQYF
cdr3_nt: TGTGCCATCAGTGAGTCGACAGGAAACAATCAGTACTTC

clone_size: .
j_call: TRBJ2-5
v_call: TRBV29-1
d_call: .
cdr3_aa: CSVQPPGQETQYF
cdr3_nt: TGCAGCGTACAGCCTCCGGGGCAAGAGACCCAGTACTTC

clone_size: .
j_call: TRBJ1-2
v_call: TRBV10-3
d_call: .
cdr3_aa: CAISESVAPLYGYTF
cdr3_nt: TGTGCCATCAGTGAGTCGGTGGCTCCTCTCTATGGCTACACCTTC